Listed below are T cell receptor beta chains from one sample, sequenced in a study of cytomegalovirus exposure and HLA in healthy donors. Here immunoSEQ multiplex PCR was the method, and the copy in TCRdb shows in-frame clones only, minus some. The sample contains 160,000 or so clones, about two thirds of which appear only once. The sequencing sample was made of PBMCs. Receptor source: a human donor in good health. The CDR3 runs from the conserved cysteine through the conserved F or W. Fields, in order: CDR3 protein, CDR3 DNA, clone size, D gene, J gene, V gene. D genes are given only for firm matches. The size entry is marked missing in some rows and otherwise reads once, few, many or a size class.

CDR3 protein: CASRPTSGGRETQYF; CDR3 DNA: TGTGCCAGCAGACCGACTAGCGGGGGCCGGGAGACCCAGTACTTC; clone size: -; D gene: TRBD2; J gene: TRBJ2-5; V gene: TRBV28
CDR3 protein: CASSGLAVRTDTQYF; CDR3 DNA: TGTGCCAGCAGTGGACTAGCGGTTCGGACAGATACGCAGTATTTT; clone size: -; D gene: TRBD2; J gene: TRBJ2-3; V gene: TRBV2
CDR3 protein: CASSSVRALAGANVLTF; CDR3 DNA: TGCGCCAGCAGCTCGGTCAGGGCCCTAGCGGGGGCCAACGTCCTGACTTTC; clone size: once; D gene: -; J gene: TRBJ2-6; V gene: TRBV5-1
CDR3 protein: CASSTYRGGYEQYF; CDR3 DNA: TGTGCCAGCAGTACTTACAGGGGCGGCTACGAGCAGTACTTC; clone size: -; D gene: TRBD1; J gene: TRBJ2-7; V gene: TRBV6-1
CDR3 protein: CASSVGGGTQETQYF; CDR3 DNA: TGTGCCAGCAGCGTAGGGGGGGGGACTCAAGAGACCCAGTACTTC; clone size: once; D gene: TRBD2; J gene: TRBJ2-5; V gene: TRBV9
CDR3 protein: CATGGGPYEQYF; CDR3 DNA: TGTGCCACCGGTGGCGGCCCTTACGAGCAGTACTTC; clone size: -; D gene: -; J gene: TRBJ2-7; V gene: TRBV2
CDR3 protein: CASSAGVGYEQYF; CDR3 DNA: TGTGCCAGCAGTGCAGGGGTTGGCTACGAGCAGTACTTC; clone size: once; D gene: -; J gene: TRBJ2-7; V gene: TRBV2
CDR3 protein: CASTGSLSGTEAFF; CDR3 DNA: TGTGCCAGCACAGGGAGCTTGTCTGGGACTGAAGCTTTCTTT; clone size: few; D gene: -; J gene: TRBJ1-1; V gene: TRBV19
CDR3 protein: CASSFGTSATQYF; CDR3 DNA: TGTGCCAGTAGTTTCGGGACTAGCGCTACGCAGTACTTC; clone size: -; D gene: TRBD2; J gene: TRBJ2-7; V gene: TRBV19
CDR3 protein: CASSHGGALPWEQYF; CDR3 DNA: TGTGCCAGCAGCCACGGGGGGGCGCTCCCTTGGGAGCAGTACTTC; clone size: -; D gene: TRBD2; J gene: TRBJ2-7; V gene: TRBV7-9
CDR3 protein: CASSSLAGATDTQYF; CDR3 DNA: TGTGCCAGCAGCTCTCTAGCGGGGGCCACAGATACGCAGTATTTT; clone size: -; D gene: TRBD2; J gene: TRBJ2-3; V gene: TRBV2
CDR3 protein: CASSLHGQGQETQYF; CDR3 DNA: TGTGCCAGCAGCTTACATGGGCAGGGGCAAGAGACCCAGTACTTC; clone size: -; D gene: -; J gene: TRBJ2-5; V gene: TRBV7-2
CDR3 protein: CASVPHECGYTF; CDR3 DNA: TGTGCCAGCGTACCGCATGAGTGTGGCTACACCTTC; clone size: -; D gene: -; J gene: TRBJ1-2; V gene: TRBV5-8
CDR3 protein: CASSSGAGQGYYGYTF; CDR3 DNA: TGTGCCAGCAGCTCCGGTGCGGGACAGGGCTACTATGGCTACACCTTC; clone size: few; D gene: TRBD1; J gene: TRBJ1-2; V gene: TRBV7-9
CDR3 protein: CASSLVTGVYSGNQPQHF; CDR3 DNA: TGTGCCAGCAGCTTAGTGACAGGGGTTTATTCGGGCAATCAGCCCCAGCATTTT; clone size: -; D gene: TRBD1; J gene: TRBJ1-5; V gene: TRBV7-8
CDR3 protein: CASSTRQGAYEQYF; CDR3 DNA: TGTGCCAGCAGCACCCGACAGGGGGCCTACGAGCAGTACTTC; clone size: -; D gene: TRBD1; J gene: TRBJ2-7; V gene: TRBV11-3
CDR3 protein: CASSVEDRPGTQYF; CDR3 DNA: TGTGCCAGCAGCGTAGAAGACCGGCCGGGGACCCAGTACTTC; clone size: -; D gene: -; J gene: TRBJ2-5; V gene: TRBV9
CDR3 protein: CASSGGTDLSYEQYF; CDR3 DNA: TGTGCCAGCAGCGGTGGGACAGACCTCTCCTACGAGCAGTACTTC; clone size: -; D gene: TRBD1; J gene: TRBJ2-7; V gene: TRBV9
CDR3 protein: CASSGSVYSNQPQHF; CDR3 DNA: TGTGCCAGCAGTGGCAGTGTATATAGCAATCAGCCCCAGCATTTT; clone size: few; D gene: -; J gene: TRBJ1-5; V gene: TRBV2
CDR3 protein: CASRGLASGGDDTQYF; CDR3 DNA: TGTGCCAGCCGTGGTCTGGCTAGCGGGGGGGACGATACGCAGTATTTT; clone size: -; D gene: TRBD2; J gene: TRBJ2-3; V gene: TRBV6-1
CDR3 protein: CASSAGTSGDNEQFF; CDR3 DNA: TGTGCCAGCAGTGCTGGGACTAGTGGGGACAATGAGCAGTTCTTC; clone size: -; D gene: TRBD2; J gene: TRBJ2-1; V gene: TRBV25-1
CDR3 protein: CASSLQGSRGYTF; CDR3 DNA: TGTGCCAGCAGTCTACAGGGGTCTCGGGGCTACACCTTC; clone size: -; D gene: TRBD1; J gene: TRBJ1-2; V gene: TRBV2
CDR3 protein: CASSATRDRGLGEQYF; CDR3 DNA: TGTGCCAGCAGCGCGACCCGGGACAGGGGGCTCGGCGAGCAGTACTTC; clone size: -; D gene: TRBD1; J gene: TRBJ2-7; V gene: TRBV13
CDR3 protein: CSVRWTGGADQPQHF; CDR3 DNA: TGCAGCGTCCGCTGGACAGGGGGCGCCGATCAGCCCCAGCATTTT; clone size: once; D gene: TRBD1; J gene: TRBJ1-5; V gene: TRBV29-1
CDR3 protein: CASSLAGGNNEQFF; CDR3 DNA: TGTGCCAGCAGTCTGGCGGGGGGAAACAATGAGCAGTTCTTC; clone size: -; D gene: TRBD2; J gene: TRBJ2-1; V gene: TRBV11-2
CDR3 protein: CASSYSMTGVNTQYF; CDR3 DNA: TGTGCCAGCAGTTACTCGATGACGGGGGTGAATACGCAGTATTTT; clone size: -; D gene: -; J gene: TRBJ2-3; V gene: TRBV6-6
CDR3 protein: CASSQASANQPQHF; CDR3 DNA: TGTGCCAGCAGCCAAGCGAGCGCCAATCAGCCCCAGCATTTT; clone size: -; D gene: -; J gene: TRBJ1-5; V gene: TRBV14
CDR3 protein: CASSLDRFPLGGVYF; CDR3 DNA: TGTGCCAGCAGCCTGGACAGGTTCCCTTTGGGGGGGGTGTATTTT; clone size: few; D gene: -; J gene: TRBJ2-3; V gene: TRBV5-4
CDR3 protein: CASGLTYEQYF; CDR3 DNA: TGTGCCAGCGGTCTTACCTACGAGCAGTACTTC; clone size: -; D gene: -; J gene: TRBJ2-7; V gene: TRBV7-6
CDR3 protein: CASSQDGGALNEKLFF; CDR3 DNA: TGCGCCAGCAGCCAAGACGGCGGGGCCCTTAATGAAAAACTGTTTTTT; clone size: -; D gene: -; J gene: TRBJ1-4; V gene: TRBV4-3
CDR3 protein: CATYREPGDEQFF; CDR3 DNA: TGTGCCACCTACAGGGAACCGGGCGATGAGCAGTTCTTC; clone size: -; D gene: -; J gene: TRBJ2-1; V gene: TRBV10-3
CDR3 protein: CASSPDSAYEQYF; CDR3 DNA: TGTGCCAGCAGCCCCGACTCGGCCTACGAGCAGTACTTC; clone size: -; D gene: -; J gene: TRBJ2-7; V gene: TRBV7-9
CDR3 protein: CASSYYGPGKHTEAFF; CDR3 DNA: TGTGCCAGCAGTTATTATGGCCCGGGGAAGCACACTGAAGCTTTCTTT; clone size: -; D gene: -; J gene: TRBJ1-1; V gene: TRBV6-6
CDR3 protein: CASSQAGDYGYTF; CDR3 DNA: TGTGCCAGCAGCCAAGCGGGGGACTATGGCTACACCTTC; clone size: -; D gene: -; J gene: TRBJ1-2; V gene: TRBV16
CDR3 protein: CSVAFSYNSPLHF; CDR3 DNA: TGCAGCGTTGCCTTCTCCTATAATTCACCCCTCCACTTT; clone size: few; D gene: -; J gene: TRBJ1-6; V gene: TRBV29-1
CDR3 protein: CASSVVPIRQASSYEQYF; CDR3 DNA: TGTGCCAGCAGCGTAGTTCCGATAAGACAGGCTAGCTCCTACGAGCAGTACTTC; clone size: -; D gene: -; J gene: TRBJ2-7; V gene: TRBV9